These T cell receptor beta chains were read from a single sample in a study of a mutant IDH1 vaccine in newly diagnosed glioma. Their target antigens are unknown. The data were produced by immunoSEQ multiplex PCR, yet TCRdb's version contains in-frame clones alone and is incomplete. The sample records some 29,000 clones, roughly 90% being singletons. The sample in question was peripheral blood mononuclear cells (PBMCs), obtained from a glioma patient whose treatment included an IDH1 peptide vaccine. All receptors derive from a woman aged 40-49 years with glioma. Some clones in this sample may be carry-over from other donors' samples. Both conserved end residues are trimmed from each CDR3. D genes are given only for firm matches.

d_gene	v_gene	j_gene	CDR3aa
-	TRBV14	TRBJ1-2	ASSQKDRGYGYT
-	TRBV4-2	TRBJ1-2	ASSQVAGDMKYGYT
-	TRBV6-6	TRBJ2-5	ASSEETQY
-	TRBV10-2	TRBJ1-1	ASHEGDTEAF
-	TRBV28	TRBJ1-1	ASSLTLRGTEAF
TRBD1	TRBV2	TRBJ1-1	ARRSGTGRYTEAF
-	TRBV18	TRBJ2-5	ASSLLDAPEETQY
-	TRBV12-2	TRBJ2-3	ASRFTTRQY
-	TRBV28	TRBJ2-7	ASKVSGSSYEQY
-	TRBV4-2	TRBJ2-7	ASSQDAYEQY
TRBD1	TRBV28	TRBJ1-2	ASSLRDRIYGYT
TRBD1	TRBV11-3	TRBJ2-7	ASSLSTGASYEQY
-	TRBV4-1	TRBJ2-7	ASSQGDEQY
-	TRBV6-6	TRBJ2-2	ASRFSLGGLLF
-	TRBV10-3	TRBJ1-1	AISVGGAEAF
TRBD1	TRBV7-2	TRBJ2-6	ASSFRGQGVFSGANVLT
TRBD1	TRBV27	TRBJ2-7	ASSFSGQGAGMQY
-	TRBV9	TRBJ2-7	ASSRQVGGAGYEQY
-	TRBV29-1	TRBJ1-1	SAVTGGGTEAF
TRBD1	TRBV27	TRBJ1-1	ASSIRTGEDAF